This T cell receptor (beta chain) originates from a study of cytomegalovirus exposure and HLA in healthy donors. General study findings and limits: Some public TCRs appeared in many individuals, while most sequences were rare. That first-cohort TCR clusters tended to co-occur in the approximately 110 validation repertoires was found in a later analysis. The authors listed some 160 TCR beta chains as cytomegalovirus-associated.

As to this clone: Antigen: not known.

CDR3 length: 16 residues. Germline-derived CDR1 and CDR2 are SGHTA and FQGTGA. With V trimmed by 5 bases and J by 0 bases, 5 bases remained unmatched. Method: immunoSEQ multiplex PCR; TCRdb's copy keeps in-frame clones and lacks some. The table shows about 98,000 clones, with about 90% occurring only once. The sequenced sample was PBMCs. The chain combines TRBV7-3 with TRBJ2-1; 9 bases fit TRBD2. The TCR sequence derives from a man aged 18 to 29 in good health and CMV-seropositive. CDR3 sequence reads: CASSPNSGSSYNEQFF. The DNA of the CDR3 is TGTGCCAGCAGCCCCAATAGCGGGAGCTCCTACAATGAGCAGTTCTTC.